The entry below describes one T cell receptor (beta chain). The CDR3 extends over 15 amino acids. The sample is drawn from a study of blood T cell repertoires in COVID-19. Study in general: COVID-19 samples from acute and convalescent phases originated in the United States, Italy and Spain.

Participants had their cohort set by participant-reported clinical history. Resolution of symptoms, clearance, or two negative PCRs was present in recovered Cohort 3 donors. Methods used by the authors: Nucleated cell number was recorded as an estimate derived from reference gene primer amplification. The data were produced by immunoSEQ multiplex PCR, yet TCRdb's version contains in-frame clones alone and is incomplete. That table is the source of V, J and clone size, and D and trimming were worked out from the DNA. The data show 350,000 to 400,000 clones, around 89% seen once. The receptor was derived from a woman aged 18-29 years who had recovered from COVID-19. The chain carries TRBV21-1 and TRBJ1-3; the table's TRBD1 call for D was not verified on the DNA. TRBV21-1 is marked as a pseudogene. Sequencing used PBMCs or T cells enriched from blood (not recorded which). CDR3 in DNA: TGTGCCAGCAGCGCCTGGACAGGGGGTGGAAACACCATATATTTT. It encodes CASSAWTGGGNTIYF.